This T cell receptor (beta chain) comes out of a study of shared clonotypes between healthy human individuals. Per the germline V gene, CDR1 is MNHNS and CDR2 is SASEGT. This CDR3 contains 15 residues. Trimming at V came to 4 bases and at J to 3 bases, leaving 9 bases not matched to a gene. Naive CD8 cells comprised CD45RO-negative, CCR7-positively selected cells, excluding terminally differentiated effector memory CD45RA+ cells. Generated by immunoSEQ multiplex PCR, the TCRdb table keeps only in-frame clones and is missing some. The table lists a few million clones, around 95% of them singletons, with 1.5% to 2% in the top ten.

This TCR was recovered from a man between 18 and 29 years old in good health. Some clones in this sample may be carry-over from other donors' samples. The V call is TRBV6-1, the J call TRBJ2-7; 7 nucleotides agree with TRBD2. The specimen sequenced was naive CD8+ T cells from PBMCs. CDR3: CASSGGGVSVYEQYF. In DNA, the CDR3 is TGTGCCAGCAGTGGGGGGGGAGTATCGGTCTACGAGCAGTACTTC.